The rows below give T cell receptor beta chains drawn from one sample of a study of breast tumors, draining lymph nodes, adjacent tissues. TCRdb re-analysed the multiplex PCR reads in MiXCR, keeping a single row per CDR3 protein. The sample lists a few hundred thousand distinct CDR3 sequences, 30% to 35% occurring once. The source material was axillary lymph node tissue. Source of these receptors: a female donor with breast cancer. Some clones in this sample may be carry-over from other donors' samples. The CDR3 runs from the conserved cysteine through the conserved F or W. The D gene is left open where the match is weak. Clone size appears in some rows only: once, few, many, or a class for an expanded clone.

>NA|TRBJ2-7|NA|13|TRBV29-1
CSWGTGSSYEQYF
TGCAGCTGGGGGACCGGCAGCTCCTACGAGCAGTACTTC
>NA|TRBJ2-7|many|13|TRBV20-1
CSARRGAGYEQYF
TGCAGTGCTAGACGGGGGGCCGGCTACGAGCAGTACTTC
>TRBD1|TRBJ1-2|NA|15|TRBV19
CASSRSGTGIYGYTF
TGTGCCAGTAGTAGATCCGGGACAGGGATTTATGGCTACACCTTC
>NA|TRBJ1-2|many|14|TRBV29-1
CSVEDAPGRGGYTF
TGCAGCGTTGAAGATGCCCCAGGGAGAGGTGGCTACACCTTC
>NA|TRBJ1-4|many|15|TRBV24-1
CATSDSDDPHEKLFF
TGTGCCACCAGTGATTCAGACGACCCCCACGAAAAACTGTTTTTT
>TRBD1|TRBJ2-7|many|14|TRBV5-8
CASFNRGRSYEQYF
TGTGCCAGCTTCAACAGGGGAAGATCCTACGAGCAGTACTTC
>TRBD1|TRBJ1-4|many|16|TRBV4-2
CASSPTGAQTNEKLFF
TGTGCCAGCAGCCCGACAGGGGCACAAACTAATGAAAAACTGTTTTTT
>NA|TRBJ1-4|NA|13|TRBV9
CASSVGVAEKLFF
TGTGCCAGCAGCGTAGGGGTAGCGGAAAAACTGTTTTTT
>TRBD2|TRBJ2-3|many|16|TRBV4-2
CASSQETSGGSDTQYF
TGTGCCAGCAGCCAAGAGACTAGCGGGGGTTCAGATACGCAGTATTTT
>NA|TRBJ1-3|once|11|TRBV20-1
CSAREGNTISF
TGCAGTGCTAGAGAAGGAAACACCATATCTTTT
>NA|TRBJ1-2|many|15|TRBV5-5
CASSLQGSDLYGYTF
TGTGCCAGCAGCTTGCAGGGTTCCGACCTCTATGGCTACACCTTC
>NA|TRBJ1-4|once|15|TRBV5-1
CASSLVGPTNEKLFF
TGCGCCAGCAGCTTGGTGGGGCCAACCAACGAAAAACTGTTTTTT
>NA|TRBJ2-5|few|14|TRBV12-3/TRBV12-4
CASRQAGGLETQYF
TGTGCCAGCAGACAGGCCGGGGGGCTCGAGACCCAGTACTTC
>NA|TRBJ2-6|NA|13|TRBV9
CASSWPGANVLTF
TGTGCCAGCAGCTGGCCCGGGGCCAACGTCCTGACTTTC
>NA|TRBJ1-2|many|11|TRBV20-1
CSARVRDKENF
TGCAGTGCCAGAGTCCGGGACAAAGAAAACTTC
>NA|TRBJ1-5|NA|14|TRBV6-1
CASSQRGFNQPRHF
TGTGCCAGCAGTCAACGAGGGTTCAATCAGCCCCGGCATTTT
>TRBD1|TRBJ2-5|few|15|TRBV5-1
CASSLTGETVETQYF
TGCGCCAGCAGCTTGACAGGGGAGACCGTGGAGACCCAGTACTTC
>TRBD2|TRBJ2-2|many|15|TRBV11-3
CASSLGGRDTGELFF
TGTGCCAGCAGCTTAGGCGGGAGGGATACCGGGGAGCTGTTTTTT
>NA|TRBJ2-7|NA|13|TRBV19
CASSRDGLYEQYF
TGTGCCAGTAGCCGGGATGGCCTTTACGAGCAGTACTTC
>NA|TRBJ2-5|NA|12|TRBV6-5
CASGMGNQPQYF
TGCGCCAGCGGTATGGGGAATCAGCCCCAGTACTTC
>TRBD2|TRBJ2-2|many|22|TRBV7-3
CASSLRAPGLAGTPSNTGELFF
TGTGCCAGCAGCTTACGGGCCCCCGGGCTAGCGGGGACACCTTCGAACACCGGGGAGCTGTTTTTT
>NA|TRBJ2-5|medium-sized|15|TRBV7-8
CASSLAGTGQETQYF
TGTGCCAGCAGCTTAGCAGGTACCGGCCAAGAGACCCAGTACTTC